Sequencing of this TCR beta chain was carried out in a study of T cell responses to AZD1222 COVID-19 vaccine. Turning to the study itself: Analyses pooled second doses at about 4 or about 12 weeks. Overall study findings and caveats: Donor demographics were predominantly white British with a female majority; clonal diversity may be underestimated. There were repertoire samples only from the period after the peak T cell response.

The repertoire was sequenced with immunoSEQ multiplex PCR; TCRdb's copy has only in-frame clones and lacks some. Of about 150,000 clones listed, 90% are singletons. In germline, CDR1 is MDHEN, CDR2 SYDVKM. The V end was cut by 10 bases, the J end by 0 bases, with 7 bases between. The CDR3 runs 12 residues. With respect to this clone: Its specificity is unknown.

The chain employs TRBV28 and TRBJ1-5; a possible D gene is TRBD1 (5 bases). Sequencing was performed on peripheral blood, taken on day 0 of AZD1222 vaccination. This sequence was found in an adult in good health. Written as DNA, the CDR3 is TGTGCCACGGGACCTAGCAATCAGCCCCAGCATTTT. It translates to CATGPSNQPQHF.